This T cell receptor beta chain was captured in a study of shared clonotypes between healthy human individuals. Findings and caveats of the study: Naive subsets, compared against memory subsets, generally had larger estimated richness values.

Points on this clone: Its antigen is not identified.

None of the donors, who were healthy HIV-negative adults, had recently had acute infections or vaccinations. Memory CD4+ cells were the fraction left after CD45RA+ naive selection. The table came from immunoSEQ multiplex PCR; TCRdb's copy has only in-frame clones and leaves some out. The sample consists of roughly 2.2 million clones, 90% to 95% of them appearing once. The source is a man aged 18 to 30 in good health. Some clones in this sample may be carry-over from other donors' samples. Source material: naive CD4+ T cells from PBMCs. Regarding subset: CD45RA+ positively selected.

CDR3 nucleotide sequence: TGTGCCAGCAGCCAAGATATAGGCGGGGCCGGGCGGCAGTACTTC. This encodes CASSQDIGGAGRQYF. This chain connects TRBV14 to TRBJ2-7; TRBD2 might be the D (6 bases). Germline CDR1 and CDR2: SGHDN and FVKESK. The CDR3 runs 15 residues. Trimming left V 0 bases short and J 9 bases short, with 18 bases between.